The 23 T cell receptor beta chains below all came from one sample that was sequenced in a study of cytomegalovirus exposure and HLA in healthy donors. Both 60 Vbeta primers and 13 Jbeta primers went into the PCR. Assay: immunoSEQ multiplex PCR; the TCRdb copy retains only in-frame clones and omits some. This table has a few hundred thousand clones, 80% appearing once. Sequenced material: PBMCs. These receptors were obtained from a girl aged 2-15 years in good health and CMV-seronegative.

The rearrangement joins TRBV7-6 to TRBJ2-7; TRBD2 aligns across 7 bases. In germline, CDR1 is SGHVS, CDR2 FNYEAQ. The CDR3 spans 17 residues. The V segment lost 3 bases and the J segment 3 bases; nucleotides outside the gene matches: 14. CDR3 sequence: CASSFSVPTSLGYEQYF. The CDR3 coding sequence is TGTGCCAGCAGCTTTTCGGTCCCGACTAGCTTAGGCTACGAGCAGTACTTC. Using reference TRBV7-6 and TRBJ2-7 for the parts outside the CDR3, the full variable domain is GAGVSQSPRYKVTKRGQDVALRCDPISGHVSLYWYRQALGQGPEFLTYFNYEAQQDKSGLPNDRFSAERPEGSISTLTIQRTEQRDSAMYRCASSFSVPTSLGYEQYFGPGTRLTVT.

This clone has a handful of counts. This chain links TRBV6-5 with TRBJ1-1; 7 nucleotides match TRBD1. Germline lookup yields CDR1 MNHEY and CDR2 SVGAGI. The CDR3 length is 14 residues. With 6 bases clipped from V and 2 bases from J, the junction kept 6 bases outside the gene matches. The CDR3 here is CASSPGDSNTEAFF. The DNA of the CDR3 is TGTGCCAGCAGCCCTGGGGACAGCAACACTGAAGCTTTCTTT.

This chain joins TRBV6-5 and TRBJ1-2; possible D gene TRBD1, 6 bases. From germline, CDR1 is MNHEY and CDR2 SVGAGI. This CDR3 contains 14 residues. V lost 8 bases and J 0 bases, leaving 13 bases between the germline ends. The DNA for the CDR3 is TGTGCCAGCGGGGAGGGGGGGGCTAACTATGGCTACACCTTC. Encoded protein: CASGEGGANYGYTF.

The CDR3 spells CASSLALASKQETQYF. In DNA form, the CDR3 reads TGTGCCAGCAGCTTAGCGCTGGCCTCGAAACAAGAGACCCAGTACTTC. The V call is TRBV7-9, the J call TRBJ2-5; D is unclear. Germline V gene lookup returns CDR1 SEHNR and CDR2 FQNEAQ (reference sequence). Trimming stripped 0 bases from V and 2 bases from J, with 13 bases between. The CDR3 contains 16 residues.

This rearrangement joins TRBV28 to TRBJ1-2, with TRBD1 matching over 9 bases. The CDR3 sequence is 15 residues long. V trimming: 3 bases; J trimming: 7 bases; junction bases outside the gene matches: 9. The germline gives CDR1 MDHEN, CDR2 SYDVKM. The CDR3 sequence is CASSFFGTGMGGYTF. The CDR3 region has the DNA TGTGCCAGCAGTTTTTTCGGGACAGGGATGGGTGGCTACACCTTC.

The rearrangement links TRBV27 to TRBJ1-2; D uncertain. V was trimmed by 5 bases and J by 4 bases, leaving 8 bases between them. Germline CDR1 and CDR2: MNHEY and SMNVEV (reference sequence). The CDR3 length is 12 residues. The CDR3 loop reads CASSPRGYGYTF. The CDR3 DNA reads as TGTGCCAGCAGTCCCCGGGGCTATGGCTACACCTTC.

This rearrangement joins TRBV19 to TRBJ1-2; perhaps TRBD1 as D (6 bases). CDR3 length: 14 amino acids. Germline lookup yields CDR1 LNHDA and CDR2 SQIVND (reference sequence). V was shortened by 6 bases and J by 5 bases, with 16 bases between the two germline ends. CDR3 nucleotides: TGTGCCAGTAGCCTCCTCCGGACAGTATATGGCTACACCTTC. Encoded protein: CASSLLRTVYGYTF.

The chain joins TRBV6-4 to TRBJ1-5; 10 bases match TRBD1. Germline V gene sequence: CDR1 MRHNA, CDR2 SNTAGT. The trim removed 6 bases at V and 6 bases at J, leaving 14 bases unmatched. The CDR3 totals 17 residues. DNA of the CDR3: TGTGCCAGCAGCCCCCTCGGGGGGACAGGGGCGACTCAGCCCCAGCATTTT. Encoded protein: CASSPLGGTGATQPQHF.

The V call is TRBV20-1, the J call TRBJ1-4; D gene unclear. The CDR3 runs to 11 residues. Germline V gene lookup returns CDR1 DFQATT and CDR2 SNEGSKA (reference sequence). The V end lost 5 bases, the J end lost 16 bases, and 17 bases lay between the germline ends. The CDR3 region is CSAQTGRKEFF. CDR3 DNA sequence: TGCAGTGCTCAAACCGGGAGAAAGGAGTTTTTT.

This clone was seen only a few times. The rearrangement links TRBV5-1 to TRBJ2-7, with D possibly matching TRBD1 (5 bases). Germline V gene sequence: CDR1 SGHRS, CDR2 YFSETQ. The CDR3 has 15 amino acids. Trimming cost V 2 bases and J 1 base, with 13 bases left between them. This chain's CDR3 is CASSLFISGSYEQYF. CDR3 sequence (DNA): TGCGCCAGCAGCTTATTTATCTCAGGGTCCTACGAGCAGTACTTC.

The V and J genes are TRBV19 and TRBJ1-1, with TRBD1 matching over 10 bases. Germline lookup yields CDR1 LNHDA and CDR2 SQIVND (reference sequence). CDR3 size: 17 residues. V shed 1 base, J shed 6 bases, and the junction held 11 bases outside the gene matches. The CDR3 bases are TGTGCCAGTAGTATAGGGTTCTTCAGGGACAGGGGACCTGAAGCTTTCTTT. It specifies CASSIGFFRDRGPEAFF. The entire variable domain, with the rest obtained from reference TRBV19 and TRBJ1-1, is as follows: DGGITQSPKYLFRKEGQNVTLSCEQNLNHDAMYWYRQDPGQGLRLIYYSQIVNDFQKGDIAEGYSVSREKKESFPLTVTSAQKNPTAFYLCASSIGFFRDRGPEAFFGQGTRLTVV.

The gene calls are TRBV10-3 and TRBJ1-2, with D hard to call. The CDR3 is 17 amino acids. Germline V gene data show CDR1 as ENHRY and CDR2 as SYGVKD. V shed 0 bases and J shed 1 base, with 15 bases lying between them. CDR3 residues: CAISESGLILLNYGYTF. As DNA, the CDR3 is TGTGCCATCAGTGAGTCTGGCCTTATCCTCCTTAACTATGGCTACACCTTC.

This clone was recorded a few times. The chain recombines TRBV29-1 with TRBJ1-1, with D possibly being TRBD1 (6 bases). This CDR3 comprises 14 residues. V was trimmed by 6 bases and J by 1 base, leaving 15 bases between them. The germline gives CDR1 SQVTM, CDR2 ANQGSEA. This chain's CDR3 is CSVIFRGWNTEAFF. The CDR3, as DNA: TGCAGCGTCATATTCAGGGGTTGGAACACTGAAGCTTTCTTT. The variable domain in full, with the rest retrieved from reference TRBV29-1 and TRBJ1-1, is SAVISQKPSRDICQRGTSLTIQCQVDSQVTMMFWYRQQPGQSLTLIATANQGSEATYESGFVIDKFPISRPNLTFSTLTVSNMSPEDSSIYLCSVIFRGWNTEAFFGQGTRLTVV.

The rearrangement joins TRBV27 to TRBJ2-2; D possibly corresponds to TRBD2 (6 bases). This CDR3 is 15 amino acids long. The V end was cut by 5 bases, the J end by 7 bases, with 17 bases between. Germline V lookup: CDR1 MNHEY, CDR2 SMNVEV (reference sequence). CDR3 DNA: TGTGCCAGCAGTCCTTGGGTCGGCGGGATCGGGGAGCTGTTTTTT. Translation: CASSPWVGGIGELFF.

The chain has TRBV7-9 and TRBJ2-3; D unresolved. This CDR3 is built from 13 residues. Germline lookup yields CDR1 SEHNR and CDR2 FQNEAQ (reference sequence). V gave up 5 bases and J gave up 2 bases, with 8 bases separating them. The CDR3 is CASSLRDTDTQYF. CDR3 nucleotides: TGTGCCAGCAGCCTTCGAGACACAGATACGCAGTATTTT.

The chain has TRBV9 and TRBJ1-4; a possible D gene is TRBD1 (6 bases). Germline V CDR1 and CDR2: SGDLS, YYNGEE. The V gene lost 0 bases and the J gene lost 4 bases, with 10 bases spanning the gap. The CDR3 contains 15 residues. CDR3 sequence reads: CASSVGGTSNEKLFF. Here the CDR3 DNA reads TGTGCCAGCAGCGTAGGGGGGACAAGTAATGAAAAACTGTTTTTT. Full variable domain (outside the CDR3, taken from reference TRBV9 and TRBJ1-4): DSGVTQTPKHLITATGQRVTLRCSPRSGDLSVYWYQQSLDQGLQFLIQYYNGEERAKGNILERFSAQQFPDLHSELNLSSLELGDSALYFCASSVGGTSNEKLFFGSGTQLSVL.

The genes are TRBV7-2 and TRBJ2-3; maybe TRBD2 (6 bases). Trimming took off 3 bases at V and 2 bases at J, with 18 bases between the two ends. The germline V gene encodes CDR1 SGHTA and CDR2 FQGNSA. There are 17 residues in the CDR3. Written as DNA, the CDR3 is TGTGCCAGCAGCTTTTTCCAGCGGGCTATTGTCACAGATACGCAGTATTTT. Its translation is CASSFFQRAIVTDTQYF.

The CDR3 is CASSRTLIYGYTF. CDR3 nucleotides: TGTGCCAGCAGTCGGACACTCATCTATGGCTACACCTTC. V is TRBV28 and J is TRBJ1-2, with D possibly being TRBD1 (5 bases). There are 13 residues in the CDR3. V lost 5 bases to trimming and J lost 4 bases, with 11 bases between them. Per germline, CDR1 MDHEN and CDR2 SYDVKM.

The table lists this clone with a count of one. The chain combines TRBV28 with TRBJ1-3; the D is unclear. The CDR3 consists of 11 residues. CDR1 and CDR2 (germline): MDHEN, SYDVKM. V was cut by 5 bases and J by 7 bases, with 6 bases left in between. The DNA for the CDR3 is TGTGCCAGCAGTCGAGGGAACACCATATATTTT. It translates to CASSRGNTIYF.

This chain uses TRBV11-2 with TRBJ1-4; possibly TRBD1 for D (5 bases). The CDR3 is made up of 16 amino acids. The V gene's germline CDR1 is SGHAT and CDR2 FQNNGV. The V and J ends lost 5 bases and 4 bases respectively, with 17 bases between them. CDR3 nucleotides: TGTGCCAGCAGCGAAATCAGGCAGGGCCTTAATGAAAAACTGTTTTTT. This encodes CASSEIRQGLNEKLFF.

The chain links TRBV5-6 to TRBJ2-5, with D perhaps matching TRBD2 (6 bases). CDR3 length equals 13 residues. V lost 6 bases and J lost 2, with 11 bases in between. Germline V lookup: CDR1 SGHDT, CDR2 YYEEEE. The CDR3 DNA follows: TGTGCCAGCAATAACGGGGGACAAGAGACCCAGTACTTC. It yields the protein CASNNGGQETQYF.

V is TRBV7-6 and J is TRBJ2-1, with D possibly matching TRBD1 (6 bases). Deletions cut 4 bases from V and 4 bases from J, with 8 bases between. Germline CDR1 reads SGHVS; CDR2 reads FNYEAQ. The CDR3 consists of 13 residues. For the CDR3, the DNA is TGTGCCAGCAGCTACAGGGATTACAATGAGCAGTTCTTC. It encodes CASSYRDYNEQFF.

The genes are TRBV14 and TRBJ1-2; D possibly corresponds to TRBD1 (6 bases). V gave up 3 bases and J gave up 0 bases, with 20 bases separating them. The CDR3 totals 18 residues. Germline CDR1 and CDR2: SGHDN and FVKESK. As DNA, the CDR3 is TGTGCCAGCAGCCATTATTGGGGGCGGCAGCTTCCTAACTATGGCTACACCTTC. Translating it yields CASSHYWGRQLPNYGYTF.